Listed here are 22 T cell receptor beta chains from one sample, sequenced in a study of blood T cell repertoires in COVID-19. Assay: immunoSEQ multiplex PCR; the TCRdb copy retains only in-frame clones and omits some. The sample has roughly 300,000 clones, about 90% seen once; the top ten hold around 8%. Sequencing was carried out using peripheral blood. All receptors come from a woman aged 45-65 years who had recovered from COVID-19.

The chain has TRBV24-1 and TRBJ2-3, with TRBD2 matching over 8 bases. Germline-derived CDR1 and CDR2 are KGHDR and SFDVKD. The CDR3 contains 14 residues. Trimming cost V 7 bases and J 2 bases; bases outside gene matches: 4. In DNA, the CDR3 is TGTGCCACCAGGTATAGCGGGGACACAGATACGCAGTATTTT. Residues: CATRYSGDTDTQYF.

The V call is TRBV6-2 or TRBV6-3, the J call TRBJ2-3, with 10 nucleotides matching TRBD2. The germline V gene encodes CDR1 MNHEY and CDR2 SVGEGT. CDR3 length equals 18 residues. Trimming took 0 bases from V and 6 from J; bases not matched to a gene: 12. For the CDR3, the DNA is TGTGCCAGCAGTTACTCCCCCTATAGCGGGAGGTTCCAGGATACGCAGTATTTT. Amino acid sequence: CASSYSPYSGRFQDTQYF.

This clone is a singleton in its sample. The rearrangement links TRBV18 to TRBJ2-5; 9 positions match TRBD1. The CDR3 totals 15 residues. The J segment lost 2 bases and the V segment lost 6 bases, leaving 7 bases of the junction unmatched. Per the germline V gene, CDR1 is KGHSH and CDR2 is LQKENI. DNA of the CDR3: TGTGCCAGCTCGCCTGGGACAGGGAGTCAAGAGACCCAGTACTTC. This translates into CASSPGTGSQETQYF. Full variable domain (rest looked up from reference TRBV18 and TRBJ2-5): NAGVMQNPRHLVRRRGQEARLRCSPMKGHSHVYWYRQLPEEGLKFMVYLQKENIIDESGMPKERFSAEFPKEGPSILRIQQVVRGDSAAYFCASSPGTGSQETQYFGPGTRLLVL.

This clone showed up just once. CDR3 loop: CASSTAAGEVWPQHF. The CDR3 DNA follows: TGTGCCAGTAGCACCGCAGCGGGGGAAGTATGGCCCCAGCATTTT. J is TRBJ1-5 and V is TRBV19, with TRBD1 as a possible D gene (5 bases). The ends were cut back, 6 bases at V and 9 bases at J, with 21 bases in the middle. Germline V gene data show CDR1 as LNHDA and CDR2 as SQIVND (reference sequence). The CDR3 runs to 15 residues.

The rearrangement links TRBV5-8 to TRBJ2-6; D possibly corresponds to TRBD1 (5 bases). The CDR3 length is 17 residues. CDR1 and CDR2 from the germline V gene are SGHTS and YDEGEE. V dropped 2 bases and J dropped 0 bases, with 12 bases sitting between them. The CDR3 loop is CASSFQGRYSGANVLTF. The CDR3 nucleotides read TGTGCCAGCAGCTTTCAGGGCCGTTACTCTGGGGCCAACGTCCTGACTTTC.

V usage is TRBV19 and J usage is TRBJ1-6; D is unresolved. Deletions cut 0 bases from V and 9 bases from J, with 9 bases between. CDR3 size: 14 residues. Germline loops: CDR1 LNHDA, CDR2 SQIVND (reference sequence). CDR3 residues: CASSIERGGSPLHF. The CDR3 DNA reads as TGTGCCAGTAGTATAGAACGGGGAGGTTCACCCCTCCACTTT.

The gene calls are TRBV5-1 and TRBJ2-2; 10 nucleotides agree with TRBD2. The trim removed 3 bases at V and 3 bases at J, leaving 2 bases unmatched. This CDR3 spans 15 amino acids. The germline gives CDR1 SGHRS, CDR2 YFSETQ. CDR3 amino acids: CASSSSGRDTGELFF. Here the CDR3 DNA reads TGCGCCAGCAGCTCGAGCGGGAGGGACACCGGGGAGCTGTTTTTT.

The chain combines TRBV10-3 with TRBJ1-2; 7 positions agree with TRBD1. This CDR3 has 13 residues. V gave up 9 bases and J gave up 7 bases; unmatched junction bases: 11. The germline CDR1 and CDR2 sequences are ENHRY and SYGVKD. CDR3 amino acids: CAMTDRDSVGYTF. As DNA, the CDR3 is TGTGCCATGACCGACAGGGATTCTGTTGGCTACACCTTC.

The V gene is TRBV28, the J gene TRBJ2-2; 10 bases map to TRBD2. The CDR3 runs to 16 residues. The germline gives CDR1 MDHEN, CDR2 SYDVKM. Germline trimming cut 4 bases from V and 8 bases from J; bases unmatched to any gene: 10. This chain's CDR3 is CASSYTSGTPGGELFF. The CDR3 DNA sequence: TGTGCCAGCAGTTATACTAGCGGGACCCCGGGGGGGGAGCTGTTTTTT.

CDR3 in amino acids: CAWGRQSSGNTIYF. The CDR3 DNA reads TGTGCCTGGGGCCGACAGAGCTCTGGAAACACCATATATTTT. The chain is built from TRBV30 and TRBJ1-3; the D gene is possibly TRBD1 (5 bases). Germline V CDR1 and CDR2: GTSNPN, SVGIG (reference sequence). The V end was cut by 5 bases, the J end by 0 bases, with 11 bases between. The CDR3 has 14 residues.

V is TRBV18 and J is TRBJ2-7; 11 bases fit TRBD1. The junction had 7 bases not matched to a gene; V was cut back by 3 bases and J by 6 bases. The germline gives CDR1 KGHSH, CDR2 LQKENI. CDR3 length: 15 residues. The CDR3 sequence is CASSPRGQGAGEQYF. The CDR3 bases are TGTGCCAGCTCACCTCGTGGACAGGGGGCGGGCGAGCAGTACTTC.

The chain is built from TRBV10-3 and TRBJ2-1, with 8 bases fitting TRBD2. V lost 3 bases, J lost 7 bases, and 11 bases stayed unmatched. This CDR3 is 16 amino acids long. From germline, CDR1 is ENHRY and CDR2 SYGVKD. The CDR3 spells CAISDPGGANTNEQFF. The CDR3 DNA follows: TGTGCCATCAGTGATCCCGGGGGGGCCAATACGAATGAGCAGTTCTTC.

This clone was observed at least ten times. This CDR3 reads CATEGPGPGELFF. DNA of the CDR3: TGTGCCACCGAGGGCCCGGGTCCCGGGGAGCTGTTTTTT. This chain uses TRBV6-5 with TRBJ2-2, with D tentatively TRBD2 (5 bases). Per germline, CDR1 MNHEY and CDR2 SVGAGI. The CDR3 is 13 residues long. Trimming pared 10 bases from V and 6 bases from J, leaving 15 bases between.

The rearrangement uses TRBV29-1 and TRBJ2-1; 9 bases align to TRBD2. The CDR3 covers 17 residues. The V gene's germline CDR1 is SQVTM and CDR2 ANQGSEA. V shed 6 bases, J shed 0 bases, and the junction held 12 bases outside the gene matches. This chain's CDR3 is CSVLGLAGWGSYNEQFF. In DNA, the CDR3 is TGCAGCGTGTTGGGGCTAGCGGGGTGGGGCTCCTACAATGAGCAGTTCTTC.

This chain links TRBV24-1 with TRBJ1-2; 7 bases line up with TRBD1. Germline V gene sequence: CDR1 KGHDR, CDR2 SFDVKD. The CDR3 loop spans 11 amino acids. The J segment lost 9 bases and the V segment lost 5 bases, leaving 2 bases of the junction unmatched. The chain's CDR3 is CATSGGGSYTF. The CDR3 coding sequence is TGTGCCACCAGTGGAGGGGGCAGCTACACCTTC.

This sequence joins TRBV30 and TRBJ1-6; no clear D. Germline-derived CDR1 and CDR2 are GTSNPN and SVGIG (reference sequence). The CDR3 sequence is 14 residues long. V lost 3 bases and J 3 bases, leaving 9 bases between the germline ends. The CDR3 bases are TGTGCCTGGAGCGTAGAAAGCTATAATTCACCCCTCCACTTT. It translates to CAWSVESYNSPLHF.

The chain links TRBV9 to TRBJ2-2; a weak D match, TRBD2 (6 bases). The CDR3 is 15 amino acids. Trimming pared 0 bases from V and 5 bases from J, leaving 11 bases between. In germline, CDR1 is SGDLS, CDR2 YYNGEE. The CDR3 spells CASSVGVGGTGELFF. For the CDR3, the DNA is TGTGCCAGCAGCGTAGGAGTAGGAGGGACCGGGGAGCTGTTTTTT.

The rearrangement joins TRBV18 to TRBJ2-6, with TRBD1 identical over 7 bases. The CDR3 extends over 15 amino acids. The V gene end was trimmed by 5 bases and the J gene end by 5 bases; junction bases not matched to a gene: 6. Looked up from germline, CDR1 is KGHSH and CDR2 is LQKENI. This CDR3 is CASSADRARANVLTF. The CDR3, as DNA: TGTGCCAGCTCAGCCGACAGGGCTAGGGCCAACGTCCTGACTTTC.

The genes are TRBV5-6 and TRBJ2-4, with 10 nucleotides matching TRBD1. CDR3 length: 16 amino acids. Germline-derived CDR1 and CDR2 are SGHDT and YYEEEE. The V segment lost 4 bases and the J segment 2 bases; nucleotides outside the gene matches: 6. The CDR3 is CASSGRDRGTKNIQYF. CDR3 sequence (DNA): TGTGCCAGCAGCGGACGGGACAGGGGAACCAAAAACATTCAGTACTTC.

The DNA of the CDR3 is TGCGCCAGCAGTGACAGTTTTCATCAGCCCCAGCATTTT. Translating it yields CASSDSFHQPQHF. The chain uses TRBV10-1 and TRBJ1-5; D uncertain. This CDR3 spans 13 amino acids. V lost 3 bases and J lost 5, with 8 bases in between. From germline, CDR1 is WNHNN and CDR2 SYGVQD (reference sequence).

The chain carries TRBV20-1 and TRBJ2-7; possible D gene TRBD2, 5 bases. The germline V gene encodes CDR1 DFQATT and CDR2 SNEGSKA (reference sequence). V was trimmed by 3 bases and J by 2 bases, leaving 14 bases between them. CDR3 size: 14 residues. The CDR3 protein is CSASRVASTYEQYF. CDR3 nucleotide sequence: TGCAGTGCTAGTCGAGTAGCGTCAACCTACGAGCAGTACTTC.

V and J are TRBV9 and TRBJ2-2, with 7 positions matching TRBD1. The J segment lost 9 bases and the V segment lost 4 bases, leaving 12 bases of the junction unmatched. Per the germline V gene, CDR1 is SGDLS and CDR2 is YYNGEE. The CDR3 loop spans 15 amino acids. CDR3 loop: CASSSHRDRARELFF. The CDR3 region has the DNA TGTGCCAGCAGCTCGCACCGAGACAGGGCCCGGGAGCTGTTTTTT.